This TCR beta chain came from a study of blood T cell repertoires in COVID-19. About the study: The analysed material was cDNA or gDNA that came from T cells, B-cell-depleted T cells, or PBMCs.

The V segment lost 5 bases and the J segment 5 bases; nucleotides outside the gene matches: 11. CDR1 is MNHEY, CDR2 SMNVEV, per germline (reference sequence). The CDR3 is 15 residues long. Data came from immunoSEQ multiplex PCR; TCRdb stores just in-frame clones and leaves some out. Of 150,000 to 200,000 clones listed, approximately 87% are singletons. The material sequenced was peripheral blood. The chain uses TRBV27 and TRBJ1-2; 7 bases map to TRBD1. The TCR sequence derives from a woman between 18 and 29 years old who had recovered from COVID-19. DNA of the CDR3: TGTGCCAGCAGTCCGACCGGGACAGAGAGGTATGGCTACACCTTC. Translated, it gives CASSPTGTERYGYTF.